Described below is a single T cell receptor beta chain sequence and its context. Its antigen is still unknown. The sample originates from a study of T cells expressing NK-cell markers. Study overall: Source material for TCR beta repertoires consisted of sorted CD3+CD56+NKG2C+, CD3+CD56+NKG2C- and CD3+CD56-NKG2C+ T cells. Findings and caveats of the study: HCMV specificity of the expanded NKG2C+ T cell clones stayed unclear. These same clonotypes (in four donors) also led the CD3+CD56-NKG2C+ fraction.

Template switching by 5'RACE with UMIs generated the TCR beta cDNA. TCRdb reprocessed the 5' RACE reads and reports one entry per CDR3 protein, with no DNA. This table holds roughly 150,000 distinct CDR3 sequences. The CDR3 has 16 amino acids. The chain combines TRBV12-3 or TRBV12-4 with TRBJ2-2; TCRdb indicates TRBD1, and absent DNA this call remains unverified. Sequencing was carried out using blood T cells: a sorted CD56 or NKG2C T cell subset, CD4+ or CD8+ T cells, or bulk PBMC T cells (not recorded which). This clonotype originated in a woman aged 18 to 69 in good health. The CDR3 loop is CASKTGTAYNTGELFF.